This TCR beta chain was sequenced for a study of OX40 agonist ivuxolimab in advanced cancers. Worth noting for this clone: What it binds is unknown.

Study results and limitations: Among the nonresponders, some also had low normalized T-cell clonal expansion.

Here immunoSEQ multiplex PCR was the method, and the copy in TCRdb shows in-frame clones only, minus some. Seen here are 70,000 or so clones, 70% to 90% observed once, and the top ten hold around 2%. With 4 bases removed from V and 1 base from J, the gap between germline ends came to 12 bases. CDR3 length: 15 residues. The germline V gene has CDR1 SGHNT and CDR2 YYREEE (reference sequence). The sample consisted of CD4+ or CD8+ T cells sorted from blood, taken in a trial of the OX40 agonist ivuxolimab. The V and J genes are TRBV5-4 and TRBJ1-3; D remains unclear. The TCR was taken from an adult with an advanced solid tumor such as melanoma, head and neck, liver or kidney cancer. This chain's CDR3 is CASSPPHGSGNTIYF. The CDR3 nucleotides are TGTGCCAGCAGCCCCCCGCATGGGTCTGGAAACACCATATATTTT.